This TCR beta chain stems from a study of beta chain features in type 1 diabetes. Overall study context: What patients shared with healthy donors was a similar profile of age, gender and cell yields.

This clone occurred a few times. The germline V gene has CDR1 KGHSH and CDR2 LQKENI. The CDR3 has 14 amino acids. The ends were cut back, 2 bases at V and 7 bases at J, with 14 bases in the middle. Reverse transcription of all isolated RNA meant that expressed TCRB transcripts were sequenced. The table came from immunoSEQ multiplex PCR; TCRdb's copy has only in-frame clones and leaves some out. The sample holds almost 250,000 clones; 12% to 15% are singletons and the top ten take approximately 0.024%. This chain joins TRBV18 and TRBJ1-2; D is perhaps TRBD1 (6 bases). The sample taken for sequencing was naive CD4+ T cells from blood. The TCR originated in a middle-aged woman in good health. The CDR3 DNA reads TGTGCCAGCTCACCAGATCAACAGGGTTCTGGCTACACCTTC. This codes for CASSPDQQGSGYTF.